The entry below describes one TCR beta chain. The data originate from a study of CD8 T cells in Susac syndrome. V shed 1 base, J shed 1 base, and the junction held 7 bases outside the gene matches. This CDR3 region has 16 residues. Per the germline V gene, CDR1 is LGHDT and CDR2 is YNNKEL (reference sequence). RNA totalling about 0.45 to 1 ug underwent reverse transcription with random hexamers. The authors amplified TCR beta CDR3 across 54 Vbeta and 13 Jbeta using immunoSEQ multiplex PCR. MiXCR was run by TCRdb on the immunoSEQ multiplex PCR reads, yielding one entry per CDR3 protein. The sample yields about 26,000 distinct CDR3 sequences, approximately 94% seen once. Sequencing of TCR beta was undertaken in CD8+ and CD4+ T cells derived from blood.

Material: CD8+ T cells from PBMCs. This sequence was found in a human donor in good health. The chain is built from TRBV3-1 and TRBJ2-7; 7 bases align to TRBD1. In DNA form, the CDR3 reads TGTGCCAGCAGCCAAGTGATACAGGGGAGTTCCTACGAGCAGTACTTC. This gives the protein CASSQVIQGSSYEQYF.